This TCR beta chain was observed in a study of blood T cell repertoires in COVID-19. The overall study: T cells, B-cell-depleted T cells, or PBMCs supplied cDNA or gDNA.

Germline V CDR1 and CDR2: SGHTA, FQGNSA. This CDR3 comprises 16 residues. J was trimmed by 4 bases and V by 5 bases; bases with no gene match: 10. As processed by the authors: Estimated nucleated cell counts came from reference gene primer amplification. The method was immunoSEQ multiplex PCR; TCRdb's version includes in-frame clones alone and lacks a portion of them. The DNA was the basis for D and trimming; V, J and clone size are from that table. Here the sample spans under 250,000 clones, about 91% being singletons. All enrollees were roughly 18 to 100 years old and from 20 to 30 US areas. A single count supports this clone.

The TCR originated in a young woman with acute COVID-19. The sequenced sample consisted of PBMCs or T cells enriched from blood (not recorded which). V and J are TRBV7-2 and TRBJ2-5; 10 positions match TRBD1. CDR3 residues: CASSARQGAPGETQYF. The CDR3 coding sequence is TGTGCCAGCAGCGCTAGACAGGGGGCGCCGGGAGAGACCCAGTACTTC.